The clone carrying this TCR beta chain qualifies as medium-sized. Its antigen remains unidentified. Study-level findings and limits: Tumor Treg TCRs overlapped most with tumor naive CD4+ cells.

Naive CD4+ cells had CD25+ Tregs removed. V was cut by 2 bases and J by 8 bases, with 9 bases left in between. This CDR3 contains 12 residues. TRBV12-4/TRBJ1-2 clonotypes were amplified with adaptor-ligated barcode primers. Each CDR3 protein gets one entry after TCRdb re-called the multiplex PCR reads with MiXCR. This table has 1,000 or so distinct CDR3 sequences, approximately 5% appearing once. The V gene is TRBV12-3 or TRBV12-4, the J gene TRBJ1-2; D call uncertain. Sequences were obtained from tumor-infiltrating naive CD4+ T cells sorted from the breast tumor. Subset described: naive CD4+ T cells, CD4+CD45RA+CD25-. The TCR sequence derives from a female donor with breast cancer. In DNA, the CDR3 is TGTGCCAGCAGTTTAAAATTCCGGGGCTACACCTTC. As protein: CASSLKFRGYTF.